This TCR beta chain comes out of a study of blood T cell repertoires in COVID-19. The protocol was immunoSEQ multiplex PCR, while the TCRdb copy is restricted to in-frame clones and leaves out a portion. The sample consists of roughly 28,000 clones, 82% of them appearing once. The clonotype was recovered from a man of 80 years or more with active or convalescent COVID-19. Sample: peripheral blood.

The DNA of the CDR3 is TGTGCCAGCAGCTCCCTCCTACTAGCGGGTTACAATGAGCAGTTCTTC. Translation gives CASSSLLLAGYNEQFF. The V call is TRBV11-2, the J call TRBJ2-1, with 9 bases that match TRBD2. The CDR3 consists of 16 residues. The germline gives CDR1 SGHAT, CDR2 FQNNGV. Trimming cost V 4 bases and J 4 bases; bases outside gene matches: 8. Looking up the rest from reference TRBV11-2 and TRBJ2-1 gives the full variable domain: EAGVAQSPRYKIIEKRQSVAFWCNPISGHATLYWYQQILGQGPKLLIQFQNNGVVDDSQLPKDRFSAERLKGVDSTLKIQPAKLEDSAVYLCASSSLLLAGYNEQFFGPGTRLTVL.